The present T cell receptor (beta chain) was sequenced within a study of blood T cell repertoires in COVID-19. Study summary: Samples representing acute and convalescent COVID-19 were sourced from the United States, Italy and Spain.

In the original workflow: Estimated nucleated cell counts came from reference gene primer amplification. Generated by immunoSEQ multiplex PCR, the TCRdb table keeps only in-frame clones and is missing some. For V, J and clone size, that table is used; D and trimming come from the DNA. The sample contains 200,000 or so clones, 81% of which appear only once. During active infection, Seattle patients enrolled and were then monitored through disease. V was trimmed by 3 bases and J by 10 bases, leaving 19 bases between them. Germline V gene lookup returns CDR1 GTSNPN and CDR2 SVGIG (reference sequence). The CDR3 runs to 15 residues.

The sequenced sample consisted of peripheral blood. The source of this sequence is a woman of 80 years or more with COVID-19, enrolled during active disease. The chain carries TRBV30 and TRBJ1-6; no firm D call. The CDR3 coding sequence is TGTGCCTGGAGCGCCCTTGAGAGGTACGGATCACCCCTCCACTTT. This encodes CAWSALERYGSPLHF.